This entry is about one TCR beta chain. Its antigen remains undetermined. No quality values exist for individual bases; no much larger clone is one base distant. The protocol used for the library was the immunoSEQ multiplex PCR assay. In the paper's pipeline: A statistical classification framework was built to diagnose cytomegalovirus status from the catalog of TCR beta chain sequences. Held by TCRdb, this immuneACCESS table contains in-frame sequences only and omits some clones. Under half of the omission traces to an unresolved V gene where checked; the cause of the rest is unknown. V and J calls plus clone size are reproduced from that table; the DNA served to infer D and trimming. This sample holds 70,000 or so clones; around 94% were observed only once. Of the sample, 1.5% to 2% is held by the ten largest clones. This sample is part of a study of cytomegalovirus exposure and HLA in healthy donors (dated by TCRdb to about 2017). The study in broad terms: According to a later analysis, one platform produced both the roughly 130 validation repertoires and the 666 repertoires of the first cohort. The study was designed to test whether signatures of past pathogen exposure could be identified by cataloging public T cell receptors. High-throughput TCR immunosequencing, statistical association of individual TCRs with disease status, and machine learning were combined to predict cytomegalovirus infection status. Along with the roughly 670-subject first cohort, a separate validation cohort of approximately 110 different subjects was used. Findings and caveats that apply to the study as a whole: A later analysis found that TCRs clustered in the first cohort also tended to co-occur in the 95 to 150 validation repertoires, with approximately 95% of cluster scores above 0. The authors suggested that the approach could potentially be extended to other disease states and immunological phenotypes. A few of the identified cytomegalovirus-associated TCR beta chains were confirmed in vitro to be specific for cytomegalovirus antigens. The classifier was reported to diagnose cytomegalovirus status with high specificity and sensitivity in both the original and validation cohorts. All 110 or so repertoires were used to score co-occurrence in the validation cohort in a later analysis, because that analysis had no HLA typing for the cohort. Across donors, most TCR sequences were observed very rarely, whereas some public TCRs were present in many individuals. The study listed 164 TCR beta chains as associated with cytomegalovirus.

The germline V gene sets CDR1 to SGHTA and CDR2 to FQGNSA. V trim: 2 bases; J trim: 3 bases; unmatched bases: 4. From the cysteine up to the phenylalanine, the CDR3 has a length of 15 residues. The entry retains the CDR3 DNA only, 45 bases that are in frame from base 1. Separate from the approximately 670-subject first cohort, the validation cohort of about 120 subjects was the group to which the donors belonged. The sequenced sample was PBMCs. The TCR was taken from a woman aged 18-35 years in good health and CMV-seropositive. The chain is encoded by TRBV7-2 joined to TRBJ2-7, and 10 bases in between align with TRBD2. For the CDR3, the sequence is CASSLFTSGVYEQYF. The sequence in DNA is TGTGCCAGCAGCTTATTTACTAGCGGGGTCTACGAGCAGTACTTC.